This T cell receptor beta chain was recovered during a study of T cell responses to AZD1222 COVID-19 vaccine. Generated by immunoSEQ multiplex PCR, the TCRdb table keeps only in-frame clones and is missing some. The data contain about 120,000 clones, over 85% of them singletons. The CDR3 extends over 16 amino acids. CDR1 and CDR2 from the germline V gene are SGDLS and YYNGEE. V was pared by 0 bases and J by 2 bases, with 15 bases between. Overall study findings and caveats: Donors were largely white British and mainly female; clonal diversity was possibly underestimated.

On this clone: Its specificity is not known.

V usage is TRBV9 and J usage is TRBJ2-7, with D possibly matching TRBD1 (5 bases). The sequence was collected from an adult in good health. The material was peripheral blood, obtained on day 0 of AZD1222 vaccination. The CDR3 loop reads CASSVAREEIAYEQYF. CDR3 DNA sequence: TGTGCCAGCAGCGTAGCCAGGGAAGAAATTGCCTACGAGCAGTACTTC. Looking up the rest from reference TRBV9 and TRBJ2-7 gives the full variable domain: DSGVTQTPKHLITATGQRVTLRCSPRSGDLSVYWYQQSLDQGLQFLIQYYNGEERAKGNILERFSAQQFPDLHSELNLSSLELGDSALYFCASSVAREEIAYEQYFGPGTRLTVT.